Shown below are 15 T cell receptor beta chains from a single sample sequenced in a study of spatial heterogeneity in lung cancer. TCRdb processed the 5' RACE reads anew with MiXCR; each CDR3 protein has one entry. The sample lists roughly 9,700 distinct CDR3 sequences; about 4% were seen once. As to time point: blood taken at disease recurrence. Sequencing covered unsorted whole RNA taken from tumor, nontumor lung or frozen PBMC. The sequencing here drew on PBMCs, taken at recurrence. All receptors come from a female donor with early-stage non-small cell lung cancer.

This clonotype was recorded many times. Because this beta chain is a stray read in a library intended to capture alpha chains, its abundance should not be given much weight. This chain connects TRBV2 to TRBJ2-7; unclear D gene. The CDR3 has 13 amino acids. Germline assignment: CDR1 SNHLY and CDR2 FYNNEI. Trimming took 5 bases from V and 0 from J, leaving 8 bases between them. The CDR3 nucleotides read TGTGCCAGCAGTTTACGGGCCTCCTACGAGCAGTACTTC. The encoded protein is CASSLRASYEQYF.

Relative to its sample, this clonotype is medium-sized. The library was prepared for alpha chains; this beta chain is a stray read, so its frequency means little. The V call is TRBV7-8, the J call TRBJ2-2, with unresolved D. The ends were cut back, 5 bases at V and 4 bases at J, with 14 bases in the middle. Germline CDR1 reads SGHVS; CDR2 reads FQNEAQ. The CDR3 runs 15 residues. The CDR3 bases are TGTGCCAGCAGCCCACAAACAGTTACCACCGGGGAGCTGTTTTTT. Translated: CASSPQTVTTGELFF.

This clonotype was seen ten or more times. This beta chain appears as a stray read in a library generated for alpha chains; its size is not informative. The genes are TRBV11-2 and TRBJ1-1; TRBD1 matches at 7 bases. The V gene's germline CDR1 is SGHAT and CDR2 FQNNGV. CDR3 length equals 14 residues. J was trimmed by 3 bases and V by 4 bases; bases with no gene match: 5. CDR3 bases: TGTGCCAGCAGCTCGTTACAGGGGTACACTGAAGCTTTCTTT. This codes for CASSSLQGYTEAFF.

With respect to this clonotype: This beta chain is an unintended read in a library built for alpha chains; its size means little. V usage is TRBV10-3 and J usage is TRBJ2-7; TRBD2 is a possible D gene (6 bases). CDR3 length: 13 amino acids. Germline V CDR1 and CDR2: ENHRY, SYGVKD. V was pared by 6 bases and J by 5 bases, with 14 bases between. The CDR3 coding sequence is TGTGCCATCAGAGCACTAGCATCTGACGAGCAGTACTTC. Its translation: CAIRALASDEQYF.

This clonotype was picked up many times. Because the library targeted alpha chains, this beta chain is an off-target read whose size means little. J is TRBJ2-3 and V is TRBV9; no clear D. This CDR3 has 14 amino acids. Trimming stripped 1 base from V and 0 bases from J, with 6 bases between. In germline, CDR1 is SGDLS, CDR2 YYNGEE. The CDR3 sequence is CASSVTGSTDTQYF. As DNA, the CDR3 is TGTGCCAGCAGCGTAACGGGCAGCACAGATACGCAGTATTTT.

The table lists this clonotype with many counts. Within a library made for alpha chains, this beta chain is off target, and its count is uninformative. This chain links TRBV28 with TRBJ1-1, with D perhaps matching TRBD1 (6 bases). The CDR3 consists of 17 residues. CDR1 MDHEN and CDR2 SYDVKM come from the germline V gene. V lost 4 bases and J lost 4, with 22 bases in between. CDR3: CASSSSISRGAVTEAFF. DNA for the CDR3: TGTGCCAGCAGTTCTTCCATTTCTAGGGGGGCAGTCACTGAAGCTTTCTTT.

In its sample, this clonotype was seen many times. This beta chain was picked up by a library intended for alpha chains and is off target, so its count carries little meaning. The chain joins TRBV20-1 to TRBJ2-1, with 10 bases fitting TRBD2. The CDR3 extends over 15 amino acids. With 6 bases clipped from V and 4 bases from J, the junction kept 9 bases outside the gene matches. Germline CDR1 reads DFQATT; CDR2 reads SNEGSKA (reference sequence). CDR3 amino acids: CSAVDGTSVYNEQFF. DNA for the CDR3: TGCAGTGCGGTCGACGGGACTAGCGTTTACAATGAGCAGTTCTTC.

This clonotype is medium-sized (0.01 to 0.1%). The library was prepared for alpha chains; this beta chain is a stray read, so its frequency means little. The chain uses TRBV28 and TRBJ2-5, with no clear D. Germline CDR1 MDHEN, CDR2 SYDVKM. The CDR3 has 11 amino acids. With 3 bases removed from V and 3 bases from J, the gap between germline ends came to 2 bases. DNA for the CDR3: TGTGCCAGCAGTTTTGAAGAGACCCAGTACTTC. This translates into CASSFEETQYF. Full variable domain (rest looked up from reference TRBV28 and TRBJ2-5): DVKVTQSSRYLVKRTGEKVFLECVQDMDHENMFWYRQDPGLGLRLIYFSYDVKMKEKGDIPEGYSVSREKKERFSLILESASTNQTSMYLCASSFEETQYFGPGTRLLVL.

Relative to its sample, this clonotype is medium-sized. The library was prepared for alpha chains; this beta chain is a stray read, so its frequency means little. V and J are TRBV20-1 and TRBJ2-7, with D possibly TRBD1 on 5 matching bases. Germline V lookup: CDR1 DFQATT, CDR2 SNEGSKA (reference sequence). The CDR3 is made up of 12 amino acids. V was pared by 3 bases and J by 1 base, with 7 bases between. The DNA of the CDR3 is TGCAGTGCTAGTCAGGGTTCCTACGAGCAGTACTTC. Encoded protein: CSASQGSYEQYF.

Details on this clonotype: This beta chain turned up in a library designed for alpha chains; as an off-target read, its abundance says little. The rearrangement uses TRBV7-4 and TRBJ2-3, with 10 bases lining up with TRBD2. The CDR3 is 19 amino acids. Germline assignment: CDR1 SGHVT and CDR2 SQSDAQ. The V gene end was trimmed by 7 bases and the J gene end by 1 base; junction bases not matched to a gene: 17. The CDR3 protein is CASKPSGVAGGECTDTQYF. CDR3 DNA: TGTGCCAGCAAACCGAGCGGAGTAGCGGGAGGCGAATGCACAGATACGCAGTATTTT.

This clonotype has ten or more counts. The size of this beta chain means little, since it is a stray read in a library made for alpha chains. This chain uses TRBV5-6 with TRBJ2-3, with D unresolved. Trimming shortened V by 4 bases and J by 5 bases, and 14 bases separated the two germline ends. CDR3 size: 14 residues. Looked up from germline, CDR1 is SGHDT and CDR2 is YYEEEE. The CDR3 loop reads CASSAQVQGDTQYF. CDR3 sequence (DNA): TGTGCCAGCAGCGCGCAGGTCCAAGGAGATACGCAGTATTTT.

The table lists this clonotype with many counts. Since the library was made to target alpha chains, this beta chain is a stray read and its abundance is not meaningful. The chain links TRBV28 to TRBJ1-2; D gene uncertain. From germline, CDR1 is MDHEN and CDR2 SYDVKM. V lost 2 bases and J lost 3, with 7 bases in between. The CDR3 covers 13 residues. CDR3 protein: CASSLGMDYGYTF. CDR3 coding DNA: TGTGCCAGCAGTTTAGGCATGGACTATGGCTACACCTTC.

This clonotype was seen repeatedly, ten times or more. This beta chain is off target for a library built for alpha chains, so its abundance means little. This rearrangement joins TRBV3-1 to TRBJ2-5; D uncertain. This CDR3 is 14 amino acids long. Trimming pared 10 bases from V and 5 bases from J, leaving 20 bases between. Germline V gives CDR1 LGHDT, CDR2 YNNKEL (reference sequence). CDR3 amino acids: CATKGGGNLETQYF. CDR3 nucleotide sequence: TGTGCCACCAAGGGCGGTGGGAACTTGGAGACCCAGTACTTC.

The table lists this clonotype with many counts. Being off target in a library aimed at alpha chains, this beta chain has a size of little meaning. The V call is TRBV2, the J call TRBJ1-1; 11 nucleotides match TRBD1. CDR1 is SNHLY, CDR2 FYNNEI, per germline. This CDR3 region has 14 residues. The trim removed 6 bases at V and 7 bases at J, leaving 7 bases unmatched. The CDR3 loop reads CASSRDRGGIEAFF. The CDR3 DNA sequence: TGTGCCAGCAGCCGGGACAGGGGGGGAATTGAAGCTTTCTTT.

This clonotype was picked up many times. This beta chain appears as a stray read in a library generated for alpha chains; its size is not informative. This rearrangement joins TRBV28 to TRBJ1-5, with no clear D. Germline V CDR1 and CDR2: MDHEN, SYDVKM. The CDR3 is 12 residues long. V shed 6 bases and J shed 5 bases, with 8 bases lying between them. The DNA for the CDR3 is TGTGCCAGCAGCCCCCTGCATCAGCCCCAGCATTTT. Its translation is CASSPLHQPQHF.